The TCR beta chain described here comes from a study of cytomegalovirus exposure and HLA in healthy donors. 60 Vbeta and 13 Jbeta primers were used in PCR. Methods used by the authors: Unique TCR beta chains totaled roughly 80 million in a later count, with around 11 million of them shared. Repertoires were generated with immunoSEQ multiplex PCR, while TCRdb's copy carries only in-frame clones and drops some. Clone size and the V and J calls come from that table; the DNA yielded D and trimming. The data show about 90,000 clones, with roughly 66% seen just once and around 2.3% held by the top ten. Points on this clone: What it binds is unknown.

General study findings and limits: One later analysis reportedly identified an Asian-associated ancestry cluster that showed fewer N-insertions than the roughly 700-donor mean. Among TCR beta chains of equal frequency, HLA-associated ones were more clonally expanded in a later analysis. An analysis that came later showed most CMV-associated TCR beta chains appearing HLA-restricted.

The receptor comes from a man aged 30 to 45 in good health and CMV-seronegative. Sequencing was carried out using PBMCs.

DNA for the CDR3: TGTGCCTGGACGGGACTCTACTACAATGAGCAGTTCTTC. Translated, it gives CAWTGLYYNEQFF. The chain uses TRBV30 and TRBJ2-1; D may be TRBD2 (6 bases). V was pared by 4 bases and J by 3 bases, with 10 bases between. Looked up from germline, CDR1 is GTSNPN and CDR2 is SVGIG (reference sequence). The CDR3 spans 13 residues.